The rows below give T cell receptor beta chains drawn from one sample of a study of T cell repertoires in cytomegalovirus infection. For these receptors, no antigen is known. TCRdb passed the reads through MiXCR, listing each CDR3 protein once. The sample consists of some 800,000 distinct CDR3 sequences, about 31% of them appearing once. Sequenced material: cultured CD8+ T cells from PBMCs, taken from culture after CMV antigen stimulation. The source of these receptors is a human donor in good health (CMV status not recorded). Some clones in this sample may be carry-over from other donors' samples. The CDR3 runs from the conserved cysteine through the conserved F or W. Rows give clone size only sometimes, using once, few, many, or a class for an expanded clone.

clone_size,v_call,cdr3_aa
-,TRBV14,CASSQDPKTEAFF
few,TRBV7-9,CASTLLGTSGGSEQFF
-,TRBV7-3,CASSLTPGRYPLNEQFF
once,TRBV6-2/TRBV6-3,CASVPGSYQYMNEQFF
many,TRBV12-3/TRBV12-4,CASSLDTWDRIRSGNTIYF
-,TRBV20-1,CSAITPGTLDGYTF
few,TRBV7-9,CASRDPGQGINSPLHF
-,TRBV14,CASSLPNRAQEQYF
-,TRBV2,CASRNLDGSNTGELFF
few,TRBV15,CATSREGREIAKNIQYF
few,TRBV12-3/TRBV12-4,CASSFRGDGYGYTF
many,TRBV4-1,CASSPPTGADTQYF
few,TRBV5-4,CAFVTYNEQFF
-,TRBV5-4,CATTTGFYQETQYF
-,TRBV20-1,CSAPKGGTFKETQYF
few,TRBV2,CASSEAEGGRETQYF
-,TRBV27,CASSSGRGRVSETQYF
once,TRBV27,CASSSSAASSYEQYF
-,TRBV19,CASIGDRVAQPQHF
few,TRBV27,CASSLSRFSGNEKLFF
once,TRBV12-3/TRBV12-4,CASSLGGAGTGNTIYF
-,TRBV9,CASSPFTLNTGELFF
-,TRBV7-9,CASSHAGVTDTQYF
-,TRBV4-1,CASSQDHGGGTEAFF
-,TRBV4-3,CASSPALAGVSTDTQYF
few,TRBV20-1,CSAQHTGTPSYEQYF
-,TRBV4-2,CASSQDQGSSLAGGRRSTDTQYF
many,TRBV12-3/TRBV12-4,CASSPIWGSYGYTF
few,TRBV7-6,CASTNTKTGYTF
few,TRBV20-1,CSAGPTGGAEQYF
-,TRBV27,CASSPRDRGHQPQHF
-,TRBV5-1,CASSLVRGNYNEQFF
few,TRBV6-1,CASSDDFNYGYTF
-,TRBV20-1,CSARERDRYTEAFF
once,TRBV7-9,CASSLPTSGGQSSYEQYF
-,TRBV12-3/TRBV12-4,CASSPPGWNTEAFF
few,TRBV7-9,CASSLETRAQYF
-,TRBV2,CASKTGAGYTF
-,TRBV4-1,CASSPETSGGAMDEQFF
-,TRBV28,CASRVTSGASYNEQFF
-,TRBV4-1,CASSRVTGVEAFF
-,TRBV6-5,CASSYSRRAFNSPLHF
-,TRBV4-3,CASSQRTGTVEAFF
-,TRBV9,CASSVGSTGNTIYF
few,TRBV7-9,CASSLSVFNSPLHF
few,TRBV10-3,CAIKRGSGGNQPQHF
-,TRBV27,CASSLIRTGSSYNEQFF
-,TRBV3-1,CASSQDPGWSTEAFF
-,TRBV27,CASSPSYYGVLDQPQHF
-,TRBV4-2,CASSQSTVSSTDTQYF